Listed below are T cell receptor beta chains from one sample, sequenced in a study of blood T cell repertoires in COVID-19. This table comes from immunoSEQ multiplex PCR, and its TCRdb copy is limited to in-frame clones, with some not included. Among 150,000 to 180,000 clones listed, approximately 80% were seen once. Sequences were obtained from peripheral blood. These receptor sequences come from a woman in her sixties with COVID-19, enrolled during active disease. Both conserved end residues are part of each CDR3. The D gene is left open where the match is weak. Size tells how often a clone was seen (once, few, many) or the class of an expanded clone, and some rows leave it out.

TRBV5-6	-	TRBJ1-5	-	TGTGCCAGCAGCTTCAGGGCTTATAGCAATCAGCCCCAGCATTTT	CASSFRAYSNQPQHF
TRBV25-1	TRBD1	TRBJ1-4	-	TGTGCCAGCAGTGGCCAGACAGGGGTTAATGAAAAACTGTTTTTT	CASSGQTGVNEKLFF
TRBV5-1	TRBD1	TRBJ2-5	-	TGCGCCAGCAGGCTAACAGGGGCCTTCCAAGAGACCCAGTACTTC	CASRLTGAFQETQYF
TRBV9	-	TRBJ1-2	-	TGTGCCAGCAGCGTAGGGGCAGAAACCGATGGCTGCACCTTC	CASSVGAETDGCTF
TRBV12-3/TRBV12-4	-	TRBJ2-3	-	TGTGCCAGCAGTTTTTCGAGGAAAGATACGCAGTATTTT	CASSFSRKDTQYF
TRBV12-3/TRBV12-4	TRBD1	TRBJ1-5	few	TGTGCCAGCAGGGGACAGGGGGCCCAGCCCCAGCATTTT	CASRGQGAQPQHF
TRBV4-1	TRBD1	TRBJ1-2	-	TGCGCCAGCAGCCAAGAGGTCACAGGGGCCTGGGGCTACACCTTC	CASSQEVTGAWGYTF
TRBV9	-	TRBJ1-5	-	TGTGCCAGCAGCGCGGGATCTAGCAATCAGCCCCAGCATTTT	CASSAGSSNQPQHF
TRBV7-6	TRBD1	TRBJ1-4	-	TGTGCCAGCAGCTTAACAGGGGGGGAAAAACTGTTTTTT	CASSLTGGEKLFF
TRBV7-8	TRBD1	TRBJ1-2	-	TGTGCCAGCAGCTCTTCCGGGACAGGGGTCAATGGCTACACCTTC	CASSSSGTGVNGYTF
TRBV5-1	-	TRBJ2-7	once	TGCGCCAGCAGTCGGGATAGCGTCTACGAGCAGTACTTC	CASSRDSVYEQYF
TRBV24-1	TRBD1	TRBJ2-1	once	TGTGCCACCAGTGACGAGGGACAGCGCAATGAGCAGTTCTTC	CATSDEGQRNEQFF
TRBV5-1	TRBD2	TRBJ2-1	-	TGCGCCAGCAGCGGGGGACTAGCGGGAGACAGCTCCTACAATGAGCAGTTCTTC	CASSGGLAGDSSYNEQFF
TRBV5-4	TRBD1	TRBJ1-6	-	TGTGCCAGCAGCTCCCTAGGGGGCGGCGATAATTCACCCCTCCACTTT	CASSSLGGGDNSPLHF
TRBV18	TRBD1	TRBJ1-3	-	TGTGCCAGCTCACCATCGACAGGGGGAGTTAACACCATATATTTT	CASSPSTGGVNTIYF
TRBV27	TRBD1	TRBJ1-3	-	TGTGCCAGCAGTCCGCCGACAGGGGGAGGGGGAAACACCATATATTTT	CASSPPTGGGGNTIYF
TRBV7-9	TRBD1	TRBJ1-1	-	TGTGCCAGCAGCCGGGACAGGGAGCCGCTGAACACTGAAGCTTTCTTT	CASSRDREPLNTEAFF
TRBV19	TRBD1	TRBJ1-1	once	TGTGCCAGTAGTGTCCTGACAGGGGCGGGAACTGAAGCTTTCTTT	CASSVLTGAGTEAFF
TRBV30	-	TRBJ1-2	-	TGTGCCTGGAGTGTACAGGGAGATGGCTACACCTTC	CAWSVQGDGYTF
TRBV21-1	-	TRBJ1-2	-	TGTGCCAGCAGCCCGTGGGACAGGTCTAACTATGGCTACACCTTC	CASSPWDRSNYGYTF
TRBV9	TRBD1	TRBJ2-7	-	TGTGCCAGCAGTCCGGGACAGGGAAAACACGAGCAGTACTTC	CASSPGQGKHEQYF
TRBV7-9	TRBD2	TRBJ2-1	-	TGTGCCAGCAGCTTTTTTAGACTAGCGGGGGGGCGCGATGAGCAGTTCTTC	CASSFFRLAGGRDEQFF